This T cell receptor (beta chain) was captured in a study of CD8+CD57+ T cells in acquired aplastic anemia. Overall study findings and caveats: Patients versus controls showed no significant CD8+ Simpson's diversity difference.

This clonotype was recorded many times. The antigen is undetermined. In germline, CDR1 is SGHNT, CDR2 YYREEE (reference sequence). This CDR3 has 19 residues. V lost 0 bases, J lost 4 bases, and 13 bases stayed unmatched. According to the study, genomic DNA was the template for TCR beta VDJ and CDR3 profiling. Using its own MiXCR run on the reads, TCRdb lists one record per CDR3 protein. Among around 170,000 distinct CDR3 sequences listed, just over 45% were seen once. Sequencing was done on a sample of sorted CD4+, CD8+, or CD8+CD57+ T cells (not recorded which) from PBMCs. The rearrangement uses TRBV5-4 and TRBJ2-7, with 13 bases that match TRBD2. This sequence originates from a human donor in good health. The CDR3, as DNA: TGTGCCAGCAGCTTGGACCGGGACAGCTGGACTAGCGGGAGATACGAGCAGTACTTC. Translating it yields CASSLDRDSWTSGRYEQYF.